Below, one T cell receptor (beta chain) is given with its context. This entry is derived from a study of shared clonotypes between healthy human individuals. Study overall: Each donor had three CD4 naive, three CD4 memory, two CD8 naive and one CD8 memory plate.

Naive CD8 isolation took CD45RO-negative cells positively selected for CCR7 and excluded terminally differentiated effector memory CD45RA+ cells. CDR1 is MNHEY, CDR2 SMNVEV, per germline (reference sequence). Deletions cut 6 bases from V and 3 bases from J, with 11 bases between. The CDR3 loop spans 13 amino acids. Repertoires were generated with immunoSEQ multiplex PCR, while TCRdb's copy carries only in-frame clones and drops some. There are hundreds of thousands of clones in the sample; about 95% occur only once, and approximately 0.1% lies in the top ten. The chain links TRBV27 to TRBJ1-2, with a weak D call TRBD1 (5 bases). The source of this sequence is a woman under 40 in good health. The sequenced material came from naive CD8+ T cells sorted from blood. CDR3 sequence: CASSPGVYYGYTF. The CDR3 DNA reads as TGTGCCAGCAGCCCGGGGGTCTACTATGGCTACACCTTC.